What follows are 8 T cell receptor beta chains derived from one specimen sequenced in a study of blood T cell repertoires in COVID-19 (dated by TCRdb to about 2020). The receptor library was made with the immunoSEQ multiplex PCR assay. TCRdb holds this immuneACCESS table with in-frame rearrangements only. Some clones are missing; in checked studies, unresolved V genes explain under half, and the rest has no known cause. This sample lists 150,000 to 200,000 clones; 85% to 90% were detected once. 3.5% to 4.5% of the sample lies in the top ten. The sample was peripheral blood. Receptor source: a man younger than 35 with active or convalescent COVID-19.

The chain uses TRBV28 and TRBJ1-1, with 7 bases lining up with TRBD1. The CDR3 runs 18 residues. Germline CDR1 and CDR2: MDHEN and SYDVKM. V was clipped by 2 bases and J by 0 bases; unmatched bases: 12. The CDR3 region is CASSLNWGQPFMNTEAFF. The CDR3 nucleotides read TGTGCCAGCAGTTTAAACTGGGGACAGCCATTCATGAACACTGAAGCTTTCTTT.

This chain uses TRBV27 with TRBJ2-7; a possible D gene is TRBD1 (5 bases). CDR1 is MNHEY, CDR2 SMNVEV, per germline (reference sequence). V shed 1 base and J shed 3 bases, with 13 bases lying between them. This CDR3 region has 15 residues. The CDR3 bases are TGTGCCAGCAGTTTATTCTGGGGCAGAGTCTACGAGCAGTACTTC. This gives the protein CASSLFWGRVYEQYF.

The chain couples TRBV2 to TRBJ2-2; tentatively, D is TRBD2 (6 bases). There are 14 residues in the CDR3. Germline V gene sequence: CDR1 SNHLY, CDR2 FYNNEI. Trimming took 6 bases from V and 1 from J, leaving 9 bases between them. CDR3 protein: CASRSGRNTGELFF. The CDR3 bases are TGTGCCAGCAGGAGCGGGCGGAACACCGGGGAGCTGTTTTTT.

In this sample, this clone turned up once. The chain combines TRBV7-2 with TRBJ2-7, with D unresolved. From germline, CDR1 is SGHTA and CDR2 FQGNSA. The germline V and J ends were trimmed by 5 bases and 1 base, with 3 bases remaining between them. The CDR3 is made up of 11 amino acids. The CDR3 loop reads CASSLSYEQYV. The DNA for the CDR3 is TGTGCCAGCAGCCTTTCCTACGAGCAGTACGTC.

The chain recombines TRBV12-3 or TRBV12-4 with TRBJ2-7, with D hard to call. Between the trimmed V and J ends, which lost 4 bases and 4 bases, there was a span of 11 bases. The CDR3 contains 13 residues. The CDR3 region has the DNA TGTGCCAGCAGTTGGGCCAGCCGATACGAGCAGTACTTC. It encodes CASSWASRYEQYF.

The CDR3 bases are TGTGCCAGCTCACCACGGGGGCAGGTCGAGACCCAGTACTTC. This codes for CASSPRGQVETQYF. This chain joins TRBV18 and TRBJ2-5, with a tentative D call TRBD1 (6 bases). V was trimmed by 1 base and J by 5 bases, leaving 11 bases between them. The CDR3 spans 14 residues. Looked up from germline, CDR1 is KGHSH and CDR2 is LQKENI. The variable domain in full, with the rest retrieved from reference TRBV18 and TRBJ2-5, is NAGVMQNPRHLVRRRGQEARLRCSPMKGHSHVYWYRQLPEEGLKFMVYLQKENIIDESGMPKERFSAEFPKEGPSILRIQQVVRGDSAAYFCASSPRGQVETQYFGPGTRLLVL.

The rearrangement joins TRBV27 to TRBJ1-1, with 8 bases matching TRBD1. J gave up 1 base and V 8 bases, and 12 bases lay outside the gene matches. CDR3 length: 16 amino acids. CDR1 and CDR2 (germline): MNHEY, SMNVEV (reference sequence). The CDR3 DNA sequence: TGTGCCAGCTACCGGAGGGGGCAGGGGGCGAACACTGAAGCTTTCTTT. It translates to CASYRRGQGANTEAFF.

The chain recombines TRBV4-1 with TRBJ1-1; D unclear. Trimming took 1 base from V and 0 from J, leaving 9 bases between them. The CDR3 sequence is 15 residues long. Germline assignment: CDR1 MGHRA and CDR2 YSYEKL. The CDR3, as DNA: TGCGCCAGCAGCCAAGTGGTGCCGGTGAACACTGAAGCTTTCTTT. Translated, it gives CASSQVVPVNTEAFF.